The present entry profiles one T cell receptor beta chain with its context. Its antigen is undetermined. This sample stems from a study of vaccination effects on CD4 cells after COVID-19. The culture ran for approximately 10 days, and then CD4+ T cells were isolated. Between March and December 2020, the person had a SARS-CoV-2 infection that PCR confirmed. TCRdb's copy holds only in-frame clones and misses some; the assay was immunoSEQ multiplex PCR. In the table there are about 64,000 clones, about two thirds of which are singletons. The sample here was CD4+ T cells from PBMCs cultured without peptide, taken before COVID-19 vaccination. The receptor was isolated from a human donor who had a prior SARS-CoV-2 infection.

CDR3 protein: CASSPSTGSTQFF. Written as DNA, the CDR3 is TGCGCCAGCAGCCCGAGTACTGGCAGCACGCAGTTCTTC. V usage is TRBV4-3 and J usage is TRBJ2-1, with D unclear. In germline, CDR1 is LGHNA, CDR2 YSLEER. Trimming left V 4 bases short and J 12 bases short, with 16 bases between. The CDR3 spans 13 residues.